Below are 10 T cell receptor beta chains sequenced from a single sample in a study of quantifying T cell responses using KT2 cells. Overall study context: RNA was reverse transcribed with TCR alpha and beta constant-region primers.

A single-stranded UMI oligo with SP2 sequence was ligated to cDNA 3' ends. The first PCR ran approximately 4 cycles with an equimolar RC1.1 and RC1.2 beta primer mix. In TCRdb, the UMI-ligation and nested PCR reads were re-called with MiXCR into one record per CDR3 protein. The sample holds approximately 43,000 distinct CDR3 sequences, 17% seen once. Sequenced input: PBMCs spiked with cells of the T cell clone KT2. The source of these receptors is a human donor.

The CDR3 sequence is CASSPNRDGAFF. The CDR3 DNA sequence: TGTGCCAGCAGTCCCAACAGGGATGGGGCTTTCTTT. The rearrangement uses TRBV27 and TRBJ1-1, with a weak D call TRBD1 (6 bases). Trimming pared 5 bases from V and 11 bases from J, leaving 15 bases between. The V gene's germline CDR1 is MNHEY and CDR2 SMNVEV (reference sequence). The CDR3 spans 12 residues.

This clonotype appeared a few times. The chain combines TRBV15 with TRBJ1-2; D perhaps matches TRBD1 (5 bases). The CDR3 has 21 residues. Germline CDR1 LNHNV, CDR2 YYDKDF (reference sequence). V was clipped by 4 bases and J by 2 bases, with 32 bases between them. CDR3 sequence reads: CATSKPPFFDSQRGLNYGYTF. The CDR3 coding sequence is TGTGCCACCAGCAAGCCCCCTTTTTTCGACAGCCAGAGAGGCCTAAACTATGGCTACACCTTC.

This clonotype was seen only a few times. The J gene is TRBJ1-2, the V gene TRBV5-5; D unresolved. With 1 base removed from V and 2 bases from J, the gap between germline ends came to 9 bases. CDR1 SGHKS and CDR2 YYEKEE come from the germline V gene (reference sequence). The CDR3 loop spans 14 amino acids. The CDR3 nucleotides are TGTGCCAGCAGCTTGTCGTTTGGGAACTATGGCTACACCTTC. As protein: CASSLSFGNYGYTF.

In its sample, this clonotype was seen many times. The chain combines TRBV20-1 with TRBJ2-7; perhaps TRBD1 as D (5 bases). V gave up 0 bases and J gave up 2 bases, with 8 bases separating them. The CDR3 loop spans 13 amino acids. Germline-derived CDR1 and CDR2 are DFQATT and SNEGSKA (reference sequence). The CDR3 sequence: CSARDYRPYEQYF. The CDR3 nucleotides are TGCAGTGCTAGAGATTACAGGCCCTACGAGCAGTACTTC.

Many counts were recorded for this clonotype. V is TRBV20-1 and J is TRBJ1-1; 8 bases match TRBD1. The CDR3 has 15 residues. Trimming took 1 base from V and 5 from J; bases not matched to a gene: 9. CDR1 DFQATT and CDR2 SNEGSKA come from the germline V gene (reference sequence). CDR3 DNA sequence: TGCAGTGCTAGAGGCGGGACAGGAGGATCAACTGAAGCTTTCTTT. Encoded protein: CSARGGTGGSTEAFF.

This clonotype was observed many times. DNA of the CDR3: TGTGCCAGCAGCCAAGTTGCTAGGGAATCCTTAGGGGAGACCCAGTACTTC. It encodes CASSQVARESLGETQYF. The genes are TRBV3-1 and TRBJ2-5; D unclear. The CDR3 consists of 17 residues. The germline V gene has CDR1 LGHDT and CDR2 YNNKEL (reference sequence). Trimming shortened V by 1 base and J by 5 bases, and 20 bases separated the two germline ends.

The rearrangement links TRBV6-5 to TRBJ1-1, with D unclear. V gave up 5 bases and J gave up 5 bases, with 6 bases separating them. Germline V gene sequence: CDR1 MNHEY, CDR2 SVGAGI. The CDR3 is 11 residues long. CDR3 region: CASSVGTEAFF. As DNA, the CDR3 is TGTGCCAGCAGTGTGGGAACTGAAGCTTTCTTT.

This clonotype showed up just a few times. The V call is TRBV7-8, the J call TRBJ1-1, with 9 nucleotides matching TRBD1. The V gene end was trimmed by 5 bases and the J gene end by 4 bases; junction bases not matched to a gene: 11. Germline values: CDR1 SGHVS, CDR2 FQNEAQ. The CDR3 loop spans 16 amino acids. CDR3 bases: TGTGCCAGCAGCCGATCCGGGACAGGGCATGGCACTGAAGCTTTCTTT. Residues: CASSRSGTGHGTEAFF.

CDR3 coding DNA: TGCGCCAGCAGCCCTGGGGGGGGGGCCCAAGAGACCCAGTACTTC. Protein: CASSPGGGAQETQYF. The V call is TRBV4-1, the J call TRBJ2-5, with D possibly being TRBD2 (7 bases). This CDR3 has 15 residues. V lost 4 bases and J 1 base, leaving 13 bases between the germline ends. Germline CDR1 is MGHRA and CDR2 is YSYEKL.

In its sample, this clonotype is medium-sized. This chain uses TRBV6-4 with TRBJ2-3, with TRBD2 matching over 10 bases. V lost 5 bases and J lost 2; bases outside the gene matches: 1. The germline gives CDR1 MRHNA, CDR2 SNTAGT. The CDR3 contains 14 residues. CDR3 sequence: CASSSGGATDTQYF. The CDR3 DNA reads as TGTGCCAGCAGTAGCGGGGGGGCCACAGATACGCAGTATTTT.